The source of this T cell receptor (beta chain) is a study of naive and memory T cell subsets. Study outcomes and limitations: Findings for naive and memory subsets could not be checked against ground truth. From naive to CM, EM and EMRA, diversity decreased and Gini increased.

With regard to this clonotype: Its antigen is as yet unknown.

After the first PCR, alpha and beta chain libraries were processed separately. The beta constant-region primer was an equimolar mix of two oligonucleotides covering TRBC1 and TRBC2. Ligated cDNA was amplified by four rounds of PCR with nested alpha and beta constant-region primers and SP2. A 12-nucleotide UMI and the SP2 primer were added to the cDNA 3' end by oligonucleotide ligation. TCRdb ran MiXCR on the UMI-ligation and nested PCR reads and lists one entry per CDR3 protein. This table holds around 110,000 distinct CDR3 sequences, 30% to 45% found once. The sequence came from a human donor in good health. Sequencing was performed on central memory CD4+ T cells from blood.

The CDR3 DNA follows: TGTGCCAGCAGTGAAGCCCCTGGGGGAAGGAAAAATGAGCAGTTCTTC. As protein: CASSEAPGGRKNEQFF. The chain is built from TRBV2 and TRBJ2-1; either TRBD1 or TRBD2 may supply D (5 bases each). Germline loops: CDR1 SNHLY, CDR2 FYNNEI. The ends were cut back, 0 bases at V and 7 bases at J, with 16 bases in the middle. This CDR3 is 16 amino acids long.